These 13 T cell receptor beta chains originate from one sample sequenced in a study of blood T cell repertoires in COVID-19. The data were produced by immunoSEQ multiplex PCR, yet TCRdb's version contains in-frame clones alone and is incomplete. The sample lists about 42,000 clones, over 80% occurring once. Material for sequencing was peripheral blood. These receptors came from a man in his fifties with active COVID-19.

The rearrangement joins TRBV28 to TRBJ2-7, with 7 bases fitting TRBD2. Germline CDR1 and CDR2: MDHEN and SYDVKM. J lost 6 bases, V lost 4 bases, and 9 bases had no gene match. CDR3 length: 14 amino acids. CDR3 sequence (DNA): TGTGCCAGCAGTTATTGGAGACTAGCTTTCGAGCAGTACTTC. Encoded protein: CASSYWRLAFEQYF.

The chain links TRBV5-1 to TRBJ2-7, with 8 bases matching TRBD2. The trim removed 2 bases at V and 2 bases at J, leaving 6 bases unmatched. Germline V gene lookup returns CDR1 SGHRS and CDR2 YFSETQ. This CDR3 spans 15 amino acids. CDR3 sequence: CASSFDAGGTYEQYF. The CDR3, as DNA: TGCGCCAGCAGCTTTGACGCGGGGGGCACCTACGAGCAGTACTTC.

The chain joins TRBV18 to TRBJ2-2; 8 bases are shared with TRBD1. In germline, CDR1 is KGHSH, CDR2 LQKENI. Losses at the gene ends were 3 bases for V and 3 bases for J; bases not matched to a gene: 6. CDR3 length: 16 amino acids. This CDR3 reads CASSPPGGRDTGELFF. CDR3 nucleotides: TGTGCCAGCTCACCCCCAGGGGGCAGGGACACCGGGGAGCTGTTTTTT.

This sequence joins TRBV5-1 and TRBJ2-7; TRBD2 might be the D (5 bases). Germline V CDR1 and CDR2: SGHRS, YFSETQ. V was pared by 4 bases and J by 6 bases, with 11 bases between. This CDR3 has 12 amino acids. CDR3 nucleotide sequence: TGCGCCAGCAGCCCCACGGGGAGCGAGCAGTACTTC. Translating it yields CASSPTGSEQYF.

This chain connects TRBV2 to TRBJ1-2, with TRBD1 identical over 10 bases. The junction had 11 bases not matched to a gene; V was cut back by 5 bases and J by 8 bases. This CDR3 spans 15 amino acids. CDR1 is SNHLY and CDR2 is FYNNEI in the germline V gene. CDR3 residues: CASSPFTGTGDGYTF. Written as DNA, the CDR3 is TGTGCCAGCAGTCCATTTACCGGGACAGGGGACGGCTACACCTTC.

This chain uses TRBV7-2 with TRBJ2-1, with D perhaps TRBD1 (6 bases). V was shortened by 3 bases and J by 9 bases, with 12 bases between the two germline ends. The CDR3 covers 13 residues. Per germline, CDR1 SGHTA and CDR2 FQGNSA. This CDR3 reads CASSFHRDGEQFF. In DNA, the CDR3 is TGTGCCAGCAGCTTCCACAGGGATGGTGAGCAGTTCTTC.

CDR3 nucleotides: TGTGCCAGCAGCTTCGGCGGGAGTAGGGACGAGCAGTACTTC. Translated: CASSFGGSRDEQYF. This chain links TRBV5-4 with TRBJ2-7; TRBD2 aligns across 7 bases. Germline assignment: CDR1 SGHNT and CDR2 YYREEE (reference sequence). J gave up 5 bases and V 2 bases, and 7 bases lay outside the gene matches. The CDR3 is made up of 14 amino acids.

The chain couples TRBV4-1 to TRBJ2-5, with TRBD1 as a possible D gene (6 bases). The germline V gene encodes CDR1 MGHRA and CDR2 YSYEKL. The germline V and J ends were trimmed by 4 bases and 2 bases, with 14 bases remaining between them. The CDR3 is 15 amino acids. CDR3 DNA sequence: TGCGCCAGCAGCCCCCGACAGGTACGTCAAGAGACCCAGTACTTC. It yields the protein CASSPRQVRQETQYF.

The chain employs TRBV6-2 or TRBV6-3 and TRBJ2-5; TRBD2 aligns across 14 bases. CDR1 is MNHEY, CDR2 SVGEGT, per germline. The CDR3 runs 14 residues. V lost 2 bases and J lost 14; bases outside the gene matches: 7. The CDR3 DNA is TGTGCCAGCAGTTACGGGACTAGCGGGAGTCACCGCTACTTC. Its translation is CASSYGTSGSHRYF.

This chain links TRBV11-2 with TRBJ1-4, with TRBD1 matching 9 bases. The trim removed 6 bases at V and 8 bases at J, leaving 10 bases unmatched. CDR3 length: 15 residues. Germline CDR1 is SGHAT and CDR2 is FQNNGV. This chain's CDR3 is CASRRPGTGNEKLFF. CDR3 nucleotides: TGTGCCAGCAGAAGACCCGGGACAGGGAACGAAAAACTGTTTTTT.

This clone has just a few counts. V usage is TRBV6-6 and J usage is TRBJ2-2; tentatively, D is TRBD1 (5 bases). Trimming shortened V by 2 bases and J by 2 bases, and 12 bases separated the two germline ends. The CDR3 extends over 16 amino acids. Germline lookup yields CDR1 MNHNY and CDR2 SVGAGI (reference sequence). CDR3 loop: CASSYRQGPNTGELFF. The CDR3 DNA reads TGTGCCAGCAGTTACCGGCAGGGCCCTAACACCGGGGAGCTGTTTTTT.

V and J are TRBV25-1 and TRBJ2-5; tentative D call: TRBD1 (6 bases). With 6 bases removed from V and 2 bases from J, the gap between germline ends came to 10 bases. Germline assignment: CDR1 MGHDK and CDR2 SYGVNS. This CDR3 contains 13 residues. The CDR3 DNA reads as TGTGCCAGCAGCTCGGGACAACAAGAGACCCAGTACTTC. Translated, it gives CASSSGQQETQYF.

The CDR3 loop reads CASSPSSGVGQPQHF. The CDR3 DNA follows: TGTGCCAGCAGTCCCTCATCCGGGGTGGGACAGCCCCAGCATTTT. The chain couples TRBV6-5 to TRBJ1-5; the D is unclear. V shed 5 bases and J shed 7 bases, with 18 bases lying between them. The germline V gene encodes CDR1 MNHEY and CDR2 SVGAGI. There are 15 residues in the CDR3.